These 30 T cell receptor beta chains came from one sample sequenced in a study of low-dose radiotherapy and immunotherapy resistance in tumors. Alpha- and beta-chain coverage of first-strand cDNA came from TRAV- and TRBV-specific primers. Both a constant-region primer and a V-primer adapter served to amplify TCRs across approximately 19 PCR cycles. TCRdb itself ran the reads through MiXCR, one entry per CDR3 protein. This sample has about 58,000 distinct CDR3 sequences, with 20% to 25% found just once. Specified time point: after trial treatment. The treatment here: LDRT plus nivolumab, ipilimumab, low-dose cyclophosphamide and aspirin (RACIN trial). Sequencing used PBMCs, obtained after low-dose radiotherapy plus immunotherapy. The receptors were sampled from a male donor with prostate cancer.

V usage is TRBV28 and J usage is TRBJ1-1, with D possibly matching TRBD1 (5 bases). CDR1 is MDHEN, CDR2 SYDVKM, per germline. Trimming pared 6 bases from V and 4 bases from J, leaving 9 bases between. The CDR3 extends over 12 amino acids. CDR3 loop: CASSSTVTEAFF. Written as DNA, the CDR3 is TGTGCCAGCAGCTCGACAGTCACTGAAGCTTTCTTT.

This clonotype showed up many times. CDR3 DNA sequence: TGTGCCAGCTCACCAGCGACAGGGATGGACTACACCTTC. This sequence encodes CASSPATGMDYTF. V gene TRBV18 combines with J gene TRBJ1-2; TRBD1 agrees at 7 bases. CDR3 length equals 13 residues. Germline V gene sequence: CDR1 KGHSH, CDR2 LQKENI. V lost 2 bases, J lost 10 bases, and 7 bases stayed unmatched.

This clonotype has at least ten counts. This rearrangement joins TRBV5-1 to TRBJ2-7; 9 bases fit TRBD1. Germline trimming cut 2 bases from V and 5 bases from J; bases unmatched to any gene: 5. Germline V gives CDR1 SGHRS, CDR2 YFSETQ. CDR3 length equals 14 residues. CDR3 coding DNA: TGCGCCAGCAGCTTACAGGGGGCTTTGAACGAGCAGTACTTC. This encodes CASSLQGALNEQYF.

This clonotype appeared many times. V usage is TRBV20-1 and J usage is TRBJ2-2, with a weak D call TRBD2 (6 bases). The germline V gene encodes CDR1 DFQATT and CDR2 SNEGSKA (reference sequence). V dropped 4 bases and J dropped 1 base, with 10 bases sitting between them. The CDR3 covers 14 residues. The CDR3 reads CSAIPGENTGELFF. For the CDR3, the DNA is TGCAGTGCTATACCGGGAGAGAACACCGGGGAGCTGTTTTTT.

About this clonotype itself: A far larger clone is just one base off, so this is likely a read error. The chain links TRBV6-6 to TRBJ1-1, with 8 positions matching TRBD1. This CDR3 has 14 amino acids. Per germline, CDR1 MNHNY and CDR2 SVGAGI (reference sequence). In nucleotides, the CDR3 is TGTGCCGGCAGGATGACAGGGGTGGTCACTGAAGCTTTCTTT. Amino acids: CAGRMTGVVTEAFF.

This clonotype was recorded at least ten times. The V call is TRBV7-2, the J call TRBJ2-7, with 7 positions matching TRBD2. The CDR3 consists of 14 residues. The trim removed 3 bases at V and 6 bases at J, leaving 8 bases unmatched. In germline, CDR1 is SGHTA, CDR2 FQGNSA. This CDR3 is CASSFGLESAEQYF. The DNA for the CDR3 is TGTGCCAGCAGCTTTGGACTAGAGTCGGCCGAGCAGTACTTC.

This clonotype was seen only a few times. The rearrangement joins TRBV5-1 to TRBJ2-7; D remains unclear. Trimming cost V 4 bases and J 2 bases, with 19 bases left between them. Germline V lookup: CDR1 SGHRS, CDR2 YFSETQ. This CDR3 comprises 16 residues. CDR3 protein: CASSPNRVSAPYEQYF. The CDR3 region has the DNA TGCGCCAGCAGCCCGAATCGCGTGAGTGCGCCCTACGAGCAGTACTTC.

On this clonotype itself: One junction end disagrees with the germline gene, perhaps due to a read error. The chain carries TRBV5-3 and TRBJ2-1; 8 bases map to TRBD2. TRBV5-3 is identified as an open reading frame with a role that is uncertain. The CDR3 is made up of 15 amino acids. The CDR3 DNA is TGTGCCAGCAGCTTCCAAAGCGGGAGTTTAAGTGAGCAGTTCTTC. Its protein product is CASSFQSGSLSEQFF.

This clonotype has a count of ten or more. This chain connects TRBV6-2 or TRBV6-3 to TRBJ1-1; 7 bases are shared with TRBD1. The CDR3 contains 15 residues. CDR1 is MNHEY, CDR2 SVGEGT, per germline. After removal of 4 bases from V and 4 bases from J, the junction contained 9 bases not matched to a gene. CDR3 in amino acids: CASSSRRQGGTEAFF. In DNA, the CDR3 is TGTGCCAGCAGTTCGAGAAGACAGGGAGGCACTGAAGCTTTCTTT.

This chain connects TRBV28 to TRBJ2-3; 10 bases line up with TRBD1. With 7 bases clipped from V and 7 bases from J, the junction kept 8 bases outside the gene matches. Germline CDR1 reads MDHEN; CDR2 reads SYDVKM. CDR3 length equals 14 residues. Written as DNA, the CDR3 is TGTGCCAGCAACCGACCGGGACAGGGGAATACGCAGTATTTT. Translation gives CASNRPGQGNTQYF.

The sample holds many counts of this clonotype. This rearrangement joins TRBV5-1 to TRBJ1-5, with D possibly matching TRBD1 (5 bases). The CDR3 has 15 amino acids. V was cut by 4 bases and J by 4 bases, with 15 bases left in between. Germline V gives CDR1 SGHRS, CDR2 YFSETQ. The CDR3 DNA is TGCGCCAGCAGCCTCGGGACCGCGAGAAATCAGCCCCAGCATTTT. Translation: CASSLGTARNQPQHF. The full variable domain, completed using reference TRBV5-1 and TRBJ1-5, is KAGVTQTPRYLIKTRGQQVTLSCSPISGHRSVSWYQQTPGQGLQFLFEYFSETQRNKGNFPGRFSGRQFSNSRSEMNVSTLELGDSALYLCASSLGTARNQPQHFGDGTRLSIL.

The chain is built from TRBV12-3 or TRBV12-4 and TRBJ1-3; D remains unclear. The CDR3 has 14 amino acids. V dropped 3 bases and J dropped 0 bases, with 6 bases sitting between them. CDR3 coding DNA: TGTGCCAGCAGTTTGACGGGCTCTGGAAACACCATATATTTT. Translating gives CASSLTGSGNTIYF.

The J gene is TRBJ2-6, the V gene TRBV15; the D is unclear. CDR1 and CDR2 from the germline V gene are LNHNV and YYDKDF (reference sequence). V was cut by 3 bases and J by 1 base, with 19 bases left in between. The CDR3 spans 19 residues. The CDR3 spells CATSSGYDPLGSGANVLTF. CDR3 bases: TGTGCCACCAGCAGCGGATACGACCCCCTTGGATCTGGGGCCAACGTCCTGACTTTC.

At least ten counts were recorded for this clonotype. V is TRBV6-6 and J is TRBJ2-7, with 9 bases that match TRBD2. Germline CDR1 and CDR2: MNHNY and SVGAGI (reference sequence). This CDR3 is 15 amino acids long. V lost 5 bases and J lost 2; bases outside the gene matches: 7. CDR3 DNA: TGTGCCAGCAGTGCTTTAGCGGGAGTAGCCTACGAGCAGTACTTC. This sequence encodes CASSALAGVAYEQYF.

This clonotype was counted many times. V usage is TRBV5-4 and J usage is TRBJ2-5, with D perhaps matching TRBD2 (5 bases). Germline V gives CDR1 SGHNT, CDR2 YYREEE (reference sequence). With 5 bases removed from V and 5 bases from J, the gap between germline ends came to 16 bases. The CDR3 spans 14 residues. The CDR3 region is CASSPSTGVETQYF. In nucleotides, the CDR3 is TGTGCCAGCAGTCCCTCGACCGGGGTCGAGACCCAGTACTTC. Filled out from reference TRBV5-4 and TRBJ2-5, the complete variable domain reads ETGVTQSPTHLIKTRGQQVTLRCSSQSGHNTVSWYQQALGQGPQFIFQYYREEENGRGNFPPRFSGLQFPNYSSELNVNALELDDSALYLCASSPSTGVETQYFGPGTRLLVL.

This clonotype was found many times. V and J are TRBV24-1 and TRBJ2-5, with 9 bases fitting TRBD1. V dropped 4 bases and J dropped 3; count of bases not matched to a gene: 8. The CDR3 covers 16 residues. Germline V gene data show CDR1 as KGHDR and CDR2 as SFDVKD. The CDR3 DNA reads TGTGCCACCAGTGAACTTGGGACAGGGAGCGAAGAGACCCAGTACTTC. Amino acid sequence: CATSELGTGSEETQYF.

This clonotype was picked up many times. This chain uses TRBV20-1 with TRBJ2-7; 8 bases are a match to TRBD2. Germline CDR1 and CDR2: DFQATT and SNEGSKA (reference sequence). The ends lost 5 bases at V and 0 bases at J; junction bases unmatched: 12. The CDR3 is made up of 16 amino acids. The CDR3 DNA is TGCAGTGCTGAAGGGACCCGCGGGGGGAGCTCCTACGAGCAGTACTTC. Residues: CSAEGTRGGSSYEQYF.

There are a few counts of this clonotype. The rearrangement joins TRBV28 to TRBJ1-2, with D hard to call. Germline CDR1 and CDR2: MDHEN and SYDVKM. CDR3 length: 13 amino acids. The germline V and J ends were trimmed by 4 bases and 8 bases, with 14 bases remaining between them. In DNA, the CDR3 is TGTGCCAGCAGTTCGGACTGGTCCCGAGGCTACACCTTC. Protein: CASSSDWSRGYTF.

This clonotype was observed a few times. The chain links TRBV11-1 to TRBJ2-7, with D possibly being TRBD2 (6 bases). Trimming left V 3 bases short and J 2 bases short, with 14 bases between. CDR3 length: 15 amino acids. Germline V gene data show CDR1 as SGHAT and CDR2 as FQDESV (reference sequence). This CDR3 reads CASSLTGSGPYEQYF. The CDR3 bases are TGTGCCAGCAGCTTGACCGGGAGTGGCCCCTACGAGCAGTACTTC.

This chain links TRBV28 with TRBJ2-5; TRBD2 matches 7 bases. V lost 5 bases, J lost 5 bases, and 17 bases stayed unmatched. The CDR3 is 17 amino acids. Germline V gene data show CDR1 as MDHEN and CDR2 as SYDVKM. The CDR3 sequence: CASSPPIGTIRRETQYF. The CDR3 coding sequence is TGTGCCAGCAGTCCACCGATCGGGACTATCCGTCGTGAGACCCAGTACTTC.

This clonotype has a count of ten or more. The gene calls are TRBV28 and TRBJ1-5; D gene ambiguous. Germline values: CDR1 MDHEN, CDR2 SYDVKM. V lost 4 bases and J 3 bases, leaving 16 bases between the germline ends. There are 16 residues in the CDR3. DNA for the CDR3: TGTGCCAGCAGTTCCAACGACGGAAGTTTCAATCAGCCCCAGCATTTT. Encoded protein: CASSSNDGSFNQPQHF.

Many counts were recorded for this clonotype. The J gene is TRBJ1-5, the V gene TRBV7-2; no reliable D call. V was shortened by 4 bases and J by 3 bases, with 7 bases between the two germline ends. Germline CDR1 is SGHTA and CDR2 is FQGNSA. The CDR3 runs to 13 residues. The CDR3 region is CASSSHFNQPQHF. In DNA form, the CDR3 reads TGTGCCAGCAGCTCTCACTTCAATCAGCCCCAGCATTTT.

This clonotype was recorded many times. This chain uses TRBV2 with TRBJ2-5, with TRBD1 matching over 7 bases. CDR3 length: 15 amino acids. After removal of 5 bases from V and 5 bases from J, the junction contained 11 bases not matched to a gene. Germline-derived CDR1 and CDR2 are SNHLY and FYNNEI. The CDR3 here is CASSKDAGGSETQYF. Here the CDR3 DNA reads TGTGCCAGCAGTAAAGACGCAGGGGGAAGTGAGACCCAGTACTTC.

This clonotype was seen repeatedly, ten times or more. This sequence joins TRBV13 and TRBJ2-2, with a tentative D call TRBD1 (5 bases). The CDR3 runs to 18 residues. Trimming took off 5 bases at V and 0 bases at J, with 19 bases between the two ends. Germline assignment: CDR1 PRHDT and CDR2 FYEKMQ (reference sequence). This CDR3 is CASSRYTGAGANTGELFF. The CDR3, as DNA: TGTGCCAGCAGCCGTTACACTGGGGCAGGAGCGAACACCGGGGAGCTGTTTTTT. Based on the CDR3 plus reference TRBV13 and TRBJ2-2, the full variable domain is AAGVIQSPRHLIKEKRETATLKCYPIPRHDTVYWYQQGPGQDPQFLISFYEKMQSDKGSIPDRFSAQQFSDYHSELNMSSLELGDSALYFCASSRYTGAGANTGELFFGEGSRLTVL.

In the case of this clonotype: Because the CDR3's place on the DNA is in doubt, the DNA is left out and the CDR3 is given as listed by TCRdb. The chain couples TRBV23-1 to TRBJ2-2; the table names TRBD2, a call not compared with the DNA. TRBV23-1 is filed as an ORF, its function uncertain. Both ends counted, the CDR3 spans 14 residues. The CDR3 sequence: CASPAGNRRGAVFF.

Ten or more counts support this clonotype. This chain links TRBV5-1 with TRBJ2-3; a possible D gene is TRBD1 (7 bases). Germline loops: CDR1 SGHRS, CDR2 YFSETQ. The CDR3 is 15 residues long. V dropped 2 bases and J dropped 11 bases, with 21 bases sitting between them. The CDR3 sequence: CASSFTQGHRLGQYF. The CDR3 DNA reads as TGCGCCAGCAGCTTTACACAGGGGCACCGACTAGGGCAGTATTTT.

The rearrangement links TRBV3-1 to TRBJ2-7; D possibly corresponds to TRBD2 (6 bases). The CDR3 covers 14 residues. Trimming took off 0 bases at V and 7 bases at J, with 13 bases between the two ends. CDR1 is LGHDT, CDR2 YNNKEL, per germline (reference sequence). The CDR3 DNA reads TGTGCCAGCAGCCAAGATCTCGAGGGGAGGGAGCAGTACTTC. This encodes CASSQDLEGREQYF.

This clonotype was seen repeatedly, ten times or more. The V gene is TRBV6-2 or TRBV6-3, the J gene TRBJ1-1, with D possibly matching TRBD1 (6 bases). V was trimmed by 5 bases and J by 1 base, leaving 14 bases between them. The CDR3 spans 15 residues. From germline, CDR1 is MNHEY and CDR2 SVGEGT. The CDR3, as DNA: TGTGCCAGCAGTGCGAAGACAGGAGCGAACACTGAAGCTTTCTTT. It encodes CASSAKTGANTEAFF.

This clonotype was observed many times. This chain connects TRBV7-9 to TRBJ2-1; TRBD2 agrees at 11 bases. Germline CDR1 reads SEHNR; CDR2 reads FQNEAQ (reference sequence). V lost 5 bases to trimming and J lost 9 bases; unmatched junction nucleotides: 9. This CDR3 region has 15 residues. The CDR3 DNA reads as TGTGCCAGCAGCCGTTCGACTAGCGGGACTAGTGAGCAGTTCTTC. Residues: CASSRSTSGTSEQFF.

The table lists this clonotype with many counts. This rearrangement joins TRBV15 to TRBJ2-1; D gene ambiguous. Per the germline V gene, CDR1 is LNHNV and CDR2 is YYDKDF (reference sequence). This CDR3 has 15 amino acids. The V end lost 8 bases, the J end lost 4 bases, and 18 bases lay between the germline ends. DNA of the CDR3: TGTGCCACCGGGTTGCTCGTCTCACTATACAATGAGCAGTTCTTC. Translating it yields CATGLLVSLYNEQFF. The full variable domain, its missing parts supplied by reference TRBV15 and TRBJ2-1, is DAMVIQNPRYQVTQFGKPVTLSCSQTLNHNVMYWYQQKSSQAPKLLFHYYDKDFNNEADTPDNFQSRRPNTSFCFLDIRSPGLGDTAMYLCATGLLVSLYNEQFFGPGTRLTVL.